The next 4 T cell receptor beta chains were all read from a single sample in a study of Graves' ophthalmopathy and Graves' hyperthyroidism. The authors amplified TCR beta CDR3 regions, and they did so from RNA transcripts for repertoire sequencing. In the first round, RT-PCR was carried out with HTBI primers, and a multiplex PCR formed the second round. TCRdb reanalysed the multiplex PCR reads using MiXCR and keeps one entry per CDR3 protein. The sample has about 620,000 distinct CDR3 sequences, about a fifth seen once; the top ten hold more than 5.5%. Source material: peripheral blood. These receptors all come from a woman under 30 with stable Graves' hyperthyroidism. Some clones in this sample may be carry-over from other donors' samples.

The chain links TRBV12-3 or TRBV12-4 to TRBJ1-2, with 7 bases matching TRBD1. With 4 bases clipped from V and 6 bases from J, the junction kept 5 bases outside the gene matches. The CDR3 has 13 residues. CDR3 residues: CASSYDRAHGYTF. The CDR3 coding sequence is TGTGCCAGCAGTTACGACAGGGCGCATGGCTACACCTTC.

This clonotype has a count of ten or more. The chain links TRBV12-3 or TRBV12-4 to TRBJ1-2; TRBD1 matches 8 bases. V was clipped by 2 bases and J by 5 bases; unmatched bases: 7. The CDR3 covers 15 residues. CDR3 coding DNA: TGTGCCAGCAGTTTAACGACAGGGGAAGAGTATGGCTACACCTTC. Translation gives CASSLTTGEEYGYTF.

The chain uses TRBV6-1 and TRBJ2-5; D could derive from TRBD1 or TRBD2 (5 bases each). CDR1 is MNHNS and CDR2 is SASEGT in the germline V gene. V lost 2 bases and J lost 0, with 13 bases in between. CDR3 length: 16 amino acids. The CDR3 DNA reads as TGTGCCAGCAGTGAATGGGGGAGACACTACCAAGAGACCCAGTACTTC. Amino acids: CASSEWGRHYQETQYF.

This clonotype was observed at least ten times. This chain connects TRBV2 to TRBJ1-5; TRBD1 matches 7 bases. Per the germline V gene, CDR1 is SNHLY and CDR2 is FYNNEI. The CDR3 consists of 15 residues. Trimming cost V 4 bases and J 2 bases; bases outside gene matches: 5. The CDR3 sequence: CASSGGQNGNQPQHF. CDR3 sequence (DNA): TGTGCCAGCAGTGGGGGACAGAATGGCAATCAGCCCCAGCATTTT.